Sequencing of this T cell receptor (beta chain) was carried out in a study of STAT3 mutations in large granular lymphocyte leukemia. TCRdb's copy holds only in-frame clones and misses some; the assay was immunoSEQ multiplex PCR. In the table there are roughly 29,000 clones, roughly 80% of which are singletons. Study-wide findings and caveats: No sample exists from the first appearance of each clone. At least one immunodominant TCR beta clonotype appeared in every T-cell large granular lymphocyte leukemia patient.

This clone was picked up one time. Its antigen is not known. This sequence was found in a woman aged 45-59 years with T-cell large granular lymphocyte leukemia. Some clones in this sample may be carry-over from other donors' samples. Sample: peripheral blood mononuclear cells.

CDR3 loop: CASSIGRGGGNQPQHF. In DNA form, the CDR3 reads TGTGCCAGTAGTATAGGCCGGGGAGGTGGGAATCAGCCCCAGCATTTT. The genes are TRBV19 and TRBJ1-5; no clear D gene. This CDR3 comprises 16 residues. Germline V gene lookup returns CDR1 LNHDA and CDR2 SQIVND (reference sequence). V was pared by 1 base and J by 4 bases, with 14 bases between.